The 20 T cell receptor beta chains listed next were all sequenced from one sample in a study of breast tumors, draining lymph nodes, adjacent tissues. Axillary draining lymph nodes of breast cancer patients supplied the node samples. Each CDR3 protein is one row after TCRdb ran MiXCR on the multiplex PCR reads. The sample consists of about 100,000 distinct CDR3 sequences, over 20% of them appearing once. The sample consisted of axillary lymph node tissue. The receptors come from a female donor with breast cancer. Some clones in this sample may be carry-over from other donors' samples.

This clonotype was recorded at least ten times. The CDR3 here is CASSSGPLENEQYF. For the CDR3, the DNA is TGTGCCAGCAGCTCTGGACCCCTCGAAAACGAGCAGTACTTC. V and J are TRBV5-4 and TRBJ2-7; D gene ambiguous. Trimming shortened V by 3 bases and J by 5 bases, and 15 bases separated the two germline ends. Germline values: CDR1 SGHNT, CDR2 YYREEE (reference sequence). The CDR3 has 14 amino acids.

This clonotype was seen many times. The chain has TRBV9 and TRBJ2-3; tentatively, D is TRBD1 (6 bases). Deletions cut 2 bases from V and 4 bases from J, with 17 bases between. Germline CDR1 is SGDLS and CDR2 is YYNGEE. The CDR3 length is 16 residues. In DNA form, the CDR3 reads TGTGCCAGCAGCGTGGGACGGTTTGGGGGCGCAGATACGCAGTATTTT. The encoded protein is CASSVGRFGGADTQYF. Together with reference TRBV9 and TRBJ2-3, the CDR3 gives the full variable domain: DSGVTQTPKHLITATGQRVTLRCSPRSGDLSVYWYQQSLDQGLQFLIQYYNGEERAKGNILERFSAQQFPDLHSELNLSSLELGDSALYFCASSVGRFGGADTQYFGPGTRLTVL.

In this sample, this clonotype turned up many times. The chain employs TRBV2 and TRBJ2-7, with TRBD1 identical over 8 bases. The CDR3 spans 12 residues. V lost 6 bases to trimming and J lost 6 bases; unmatched junction nucleotides: 4. Germline lookup yields CDR1 SNHLY and CDR2 FYNNEI. The CDR3 nucleotides read TGTGCCAGCAGCGGAGACAGGGGCGAGCAGTACTTC. Protein product: CASSGDRGEQYF.

This clonotype was observed a handful of times. The chain recombines TRBV6-2 or TRBV6-3 with TRBJ2-2; 9 bases fit TRBD2. Looked up from germline, CDR1 is MNHEY and CDR2 is SVGEGT. V dropped 7 bases and J dropped 6; count of bases not matched to a gene: 6. There are 14 residues in the CDR3. Here the CDR3 DNA reads TGTGCCAGCAAGGGCGGGAGGGCCTCCGGGGAGCTGTTTTTT. Translating gives CASKGGRASGELFF.

This clonotype has just a few counts. The rearrangement joins TRBV20-1 to TRBJ2-7; weak D call: TRBD1 (6 bases). This CDR3 is built from 13 residues. Trimming pared 1 base from V and 3 bases from J, leaving 10 bases between. The germline CDR1 and CDR2 sequences are DFQATT and SNEGSKA (reference sequence). CDR3 region: CSARGRTDYEQYF. CDR3 nucleotides: TGCAGTGCTAGAGGTCGGACAGACTACGAGCAGTACTTC.

To note about this clonotype: Being one base from a much bigger clone, this may be a read error. The chain uses TRBV19 and TRBJ1-5; perhaps TRBD1 as D (6 bases). The CDR3 has 14 amino acids. The germline CDR1 and CDR2 sequences are LNHDA and SQIVND (reference sequence). V was trimmed by 7 bases and J by 4 bases, leaving 14 bases between them. The CDR3 sequence: CASTISQGNQPQHF. The DNA for the CDR3 is TGTGCCAGTACTATCTCACAGGGAAATCAGCCCCAGCATTTT.

A word on this clonotype: It may be a read error: a sequence one base away is much more abundant. The limits of the CDR3 on the DNA are not certain, so only TCRdb's listed CDR3 is given. This rearrangement joins TRBV30 to TRBJ1-2; TRBD1 is the table's D call and was not checked against the DNA. Germline V gene sequence: CDR1 GTSNPN, CDR2 SVGIG (reference sequence). The CDR3 is 14 residues long, ends included. The CDR3 spells CAYTISGAAYGCTF.

This clonotype was counted ten times or more. The chain is built from TRBV12-3 or TRBV12-4 and TRBJ1-2; tentative D call: TRBD1 (6 bases). V dropped 7 bases and J dropped 4 bases, with 16 bases sitting between them. The CDR3 sequence is 14 residues long. CDR3 residues: CASTGTSGSYGYTF. The CDR3 nucleotides are TGTGCCAGCACCGGGACATCCGGCAGCTATGGCTACACCTTC.

This clonotype came up once. This sequence may be a read error, since a much larger clone differs from it by one base. Since the CDR3 does not end with the conserved phenylalanine or tryptophan, this likely comes from a read error. The V gene is TRBV19, the J gene TRBJ2-3, with D possibly TRBD2 on 6 matching bases. There are 14 residues in the CDR3. The germline V gene has CDR1 LNHDA and CDR2 SQIVND (reference sequence). V gave up 5 bases and J gave up 9 bases, with 18 bases separating them. The CDR3 loop reads CASSPEGLRGTQYS. In DNA form, the CDR3 reads TGTGCCAGTAGTCCCGAGGGACTTCGGGGCACGCAGTATTCT.

The V call is TRBV9, the J call TRBJ1-5; 10 positions match TRBD1. Looked up from germline, CDR1 is SGDLS and CDR2 is YYNGEE. Trimming at V came to 3 bases and at J to 9 bases, leaving 6 bases not matched to a gene. The CDR3 totals 14 residues. This chain's CDR3 is CASSAGTGDRPQHF. As DNA, the CDR3 is TGTGCCAGCAGCGCCGGGACAGGGGATCGGCCCCAGCATTTT.

At least ten counts were recorded for this clonotype. The rearrangement links TRBV6-5 to TRBJ1-5; TRBD1 aligns across 8 bases. The CDR3 sequence is 15 residues long. Germline V gene lookup returns CDR1 MNHEY and CDR2 SVGAGI. The ends lost 6 bases at V and 4 bases at J; junction bases unmatched: 8. The CDR3 loop reads CASSLQGAGNQPQHF. Here the CDR3 DNA reads TGTGCCAGCAGCCTGCAGGGGGCTGGTAATCAGCCCCAGCATTTT.

This clonotype was seen at least ten times. The V and J genes are TRBV19 and TRBJ2-1; 7 bases are a match to TRBD2. The germline V gene encodes CDR1 LNHDA and CDR2 SQIVND (reference sequence). CDR3 size: 13 residues. With V trimmed by 7 bases and J by 4 bases, 4 bases remained unmatched. CDR3 amino acids: CASMGGGYNEQFF. Written as DNA, the CDR3 is TGTGCCAGTATGGGGGGGGGATACAATGAGCAGTTCTTC.

The sample holds many counts of this clonotype. The V call is TRBV5-5, the J call TRBJ2-1; D gene ambiguous. Trimming stripped 0 bases from V and 4 bases from J, with 8 bases between. Germline loops: CDR1 SGHKS, CDR2 YYEKEE (reference sequence). This CDR3 region has 14 residues. CDR3 DNA sequence: TGTGCCAGCAGCTTGGACGGTGGGTACAATGAGCAGTTCTTC. Its protein is CASSLDGGYNEQFF.

This clonotype was recorded many times. The chain couples TRBV5-6 to TRBJ2-1; tentatively, D is TRBD2 (6 bases). The CDR3 length is 14 residues. Trimming stripped 7 bases from V and 0 bases from J, with 11 bases between. Germline V CDR1 and CDR2: SGHDT, YYEEEE. The DNA for the CDR3 is TGTGCCAGCGGCTCCGGGAGCTCCTACAATGAGCAGTTCTTC. Its protein is CASGSGSSYNEQFF.

This clonotype was seen only a few times. V is TRBV28 and J is TRBJ2-1; D gene unclear. Per the germline V gene, CDR1 is MDHEN and CDR2 is SYDVKM. V was clipped by 6 bases and J by 4 bases, with 16 bases between them. The CDR3 extends over 15 amino acids. The CDR3 DNA reads as TGTGCCAGCAGCCCTCGACCGGACGGATACAATGAGCAGTTCTTC. Translating gives CASSPRPDGYNEQFF.

Concerning this clonotype itself: A single base separates this from a much larger clone, so it may be a read error. The CDR3: CASFDNSHEQYF. CDR3 sequence (DNA): TGTGCCAGCTTCGACAACTCCCACGAGCAGTACTTC. This chain links TRBV27 with TRBJ2-7; D is unresolved. The CDR3 loop spans 12 amino acids. Germline V gene data show CDR1 as MNHEY and CDR2 as SMNVEV (reference sequence).

On this clonotype: Here the CDR3 omits its conserved ending phenylalanine or tryptophan, so a read error is the likely source. The chain has TRBV12-3 or TRBV12-4 and TRBJ2-2, with D hard to call. V was clipped by 3 bases and J by 1 base, with 0 bases between them. The CDR3 has 12 residues. The CDR3 DNA reads TGTGCCAGCAGTTTGAACACCGGGGAGCTGTTTTCT. Protein product: CASSLNTGELFS.

The table lists this clonotype with a few counts. The chain couples TRBV27 to TRBJ2-3; D is perhaps TRBD2 (6 bases). Germline V lookup: CDR1 MNHEY, CDR2 SMNVEV (reference sequence). V was cut by 3 bases and J by 4 bases, with 14 bases left in between. The CDR3 runs to 15 residues. CDR3 residues: CASSLRGRGADTQYF. The CDR3 DNA follows: TGTGCCAGCAGTTTGCGGGGTCGGGGCGCAGATACGCAGTATTTT.

This clonotype was seen repeatedly, ten times or more. The rearrangement uses TRBV11-3 and TRBJ2-1; TRBD2 matches at 9 bases. V lost 2 bases to trimming and J lost 8 bases; unmatched junction nucleotides: 7. The V gene's germline CDR1 is SGHNT and CDR2 YENEEA. CDR3 size: 15 residues. The CDR3: CASSLSSREGDEQFF. In nucleotides, the CDR3 is TGTGCCAGCAGCTTATCGTCGCGGGAGGGGGATGAGCAGTTCTTC.

A note on this clonotype: A much larger clone differs from this one at a single base, so this may be a read error. J is TRBJ2-5 and V is TRBV27; D is ambiguous. CDR1 is MNHEY, CDR2 SMNVEV, per germline (reference sequence). The CDR3 is 14 amino acids. The CDR3 here is CASSSRSGGETQCF. DNA of the CDR3: TGTGCCAGCAGTTCTAGATCCGGCGGCGAGACCCAGTGCTTC.